This T cell receptor beta chain originates from a study of beta chain features in type 1 diabetes. Researchers reported sorting CD4+ naive, central memory, regulatory and stem cell-like memory cells via CD45RO/CCR7/CD25/CD127/CD95/CD27. Findings of the study overall: Shorter templates may be favored by PCR, equally so in patients and controls.

Reverse transcription of all isolated RNA meant that expressed TCRB transcripts were sequenced. The table came from immunoSEQ multiplex PCR; TCRdb's copy has only in-frame clones and leaves some out. This sample has nearly 250,000 clones, with about 70% found just once. As to this clone: What it recognizes is unknown.

The sample was naive CD4+ T cells from blood. This receptor was obtained from a man younger than 40 in good health.

CDR3 DNA: TGTGCCTGGAGTGTACGACTAGCGGACTCCTACGAGCAGTACTTC. Protein product: CAWSVRLADSYEQYF. V usage is TRBV30 and J usage is TRBJ2-7; 9 bases are a match to TRBD2. Per the germline V gene, CDR1 is GTSNPN and CDR2 is SVGIG (reference sequence). This CDR3 comprises 15 residues. J lost 0 bases, V lost 0 bases, and 3 bases had no gene match.